This T cell receptor (beta chain) was found in a study of cytomegalovirus exposure and HLA in healthy donors (dated 2017 in TCRdb). With regard to the full study: A later analysis indicated that the 95 to 150 validation repertoires were generated on the platform also employed for the 700 or so repertoires of the first cohort. The study aimed to test whether signatures of past pathogen exposure could be identified by cataloging public T cell receptors. Along with the approximately 650-subject first cohort, a separate validation cohort of 120 different subjects was used. The study combined high-throughput TCR immunosequencing, statistical association of individual TCRs with disease status, and machine learning to predict cytomegalovirus infection status.

The donors were included in the validation cohort of 90 to 150 subjects, a group kept apart from the approximately 670-subject first cohort. Turning to this clone: Its antigen has not been determined. Base qualities are missing; no much larger clone stands one base away.

CDR1 and CDR2 (GTSNPN, SVGIG) derive from the germline V gene (reference sequence). Unmatched junction bases come to 8, with V trimmed by 1 base and J by 4 bases. The CDR3 sequence holds 15 residues, the cysteine and phenylalanine included. The read is trimmed to its CDR3 DNA, 45 bases read in frame from base 1. The library was built by means of the immunoSEQ multiplex PCR assay. Per the original workflow: A statistical classification framework was developed to diagnose cytomegalovirus status using the catalog of TCR beta chain sequences. TCRdb retrieved this table from immuneACCESS and kept in-frame rearrangements only. Not all clones are present; in checked studies, unresolved V genes account for under half, and no reason is known for the remainder. That table furnishes V, J and clone size, whereas the DNA furnished D and trimming. The sample yields 82,000 or so clones; more than 85% were counted once. The ten largest make up 0.65% to 0.7% of the sample.

Results and caveats for the whole study, not just this receptor: Cytomegalovirus status was reported to be diagnosed by the classifier with high specificity and sensitivity in both the original and validation cohorts. The study gave a list of 150 to 200 TCR beta chains associated with cytomegalovirus. In vitro tests confirmed that a few of the cytomegalovirus-associated TCR beta chains recognize cytomegalovirus antigens. A later analysis lacked HLA typing for the validation cohort, so it scored co-occurrence in that cohort across all 110 or so repertoires. It was suggested by the authors that the approach could potentially be generalized to other disease states and immunological phenotypes. Subsequent analysis determined that TCRs grouped into clusters in the first cohort also showed a tendency toward co-occurrence across the 90 to 150 validation repertoires, and approximately 93% of cluster scores exceeded 0. Across donors, most TCR sequences were observed very rarely, whereas some public TCRs were present in many individuals.

The source material was PBMCs. This TCR came from a man between 18 and 29 years old in good health and CMV-seronegative. The chain links TRBV30 with TRBJ2-5; 8 bases in the middle match TRBD2. The CDR3 in this case is CAWSAQAGVRETQYF. The DNA sequence reads TGTGCCTGGAGTGCCCAAGCGGGAGTACGAGAGACCCAGTACTTC. The variable domain in full, with residues beyond the CDR3 obtained from the reference TRBV30 and TRBJ2-5 genes, is SQTIHQWPATLVQPVGSPLSLECTVEGTSNPNLYWYRQAAGRGLQLLFYSVGIGQISSEVPQNLSASRPQDRQFILSSKKLLLSDSGFYLCAWSAQAGVRETQYFGPGTRLLVL.